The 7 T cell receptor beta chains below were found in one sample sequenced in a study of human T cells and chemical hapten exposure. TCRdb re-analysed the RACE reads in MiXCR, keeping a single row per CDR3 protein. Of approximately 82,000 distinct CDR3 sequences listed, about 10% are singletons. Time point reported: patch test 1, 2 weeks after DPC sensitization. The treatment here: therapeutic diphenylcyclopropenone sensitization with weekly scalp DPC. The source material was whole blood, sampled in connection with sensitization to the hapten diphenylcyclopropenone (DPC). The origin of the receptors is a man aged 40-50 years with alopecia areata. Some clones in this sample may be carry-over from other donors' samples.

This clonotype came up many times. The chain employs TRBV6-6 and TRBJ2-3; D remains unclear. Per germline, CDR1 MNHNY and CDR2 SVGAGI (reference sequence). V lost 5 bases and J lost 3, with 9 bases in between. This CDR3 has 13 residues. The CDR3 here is CASSGSRTDTQYF. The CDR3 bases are TGTGCCAGCAGTGGGTCACGGACAGATACGCAGTATTTT.

The chain's CDR3 is CASSRGTSGSSRSYNEQFF. CDR3 in DNA: TGTGCCAGCAGCCGCGGGACTAGCGGGAGCTCACGCTCCTACAATGAGCAGTTCTTC. The chain couples TRBV11-3 to TRBJ2-1, with TRBD2 matching over 14 bases. Germline V gene data show CDR1 as SGHNT and CDR2 as YENEEA. This CDR3 has 19 residues. V shed 5 bases and J 0 bases; nucleotides not matched to a gene: 9.

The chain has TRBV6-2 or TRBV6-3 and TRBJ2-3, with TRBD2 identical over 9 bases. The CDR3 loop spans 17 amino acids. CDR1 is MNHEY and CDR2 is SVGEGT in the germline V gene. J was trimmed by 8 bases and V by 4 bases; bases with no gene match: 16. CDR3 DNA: TGTGCCAGCAGTTCCGCGAGGACTAGCGCGTCGGCCGGTACGCAGTATTTT. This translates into CASSSARTSASAGTQYF.

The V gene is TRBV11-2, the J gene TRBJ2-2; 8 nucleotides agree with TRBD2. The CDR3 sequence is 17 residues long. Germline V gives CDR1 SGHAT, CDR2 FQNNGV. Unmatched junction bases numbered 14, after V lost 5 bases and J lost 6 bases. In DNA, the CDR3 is TGTGCCAGCAGCCGGGGGCGCGGGAGGAACCTCGCCGGGGAGCTGTTTTTT. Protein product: CASSRGRGRNLAGELFF. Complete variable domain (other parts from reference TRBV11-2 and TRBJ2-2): EAGVAQSPRYKIIEKRQSVAFWCNPISGHATLYWYQQILGQGPKLLIQFQNNGVVDDSQLPKDRFSAERLKGVDSTLKIQPAKLEDSAVYLCASSRGRGRNLAGELFFGEGSRLTVL.

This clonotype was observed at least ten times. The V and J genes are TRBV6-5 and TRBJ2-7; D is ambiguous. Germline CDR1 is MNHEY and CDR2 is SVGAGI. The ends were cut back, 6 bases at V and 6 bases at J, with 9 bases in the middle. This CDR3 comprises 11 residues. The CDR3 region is CASSSGSEQYF. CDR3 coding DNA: TGTGCCAGCAGCTCCGGTAGCGAGCAGTACTTC.

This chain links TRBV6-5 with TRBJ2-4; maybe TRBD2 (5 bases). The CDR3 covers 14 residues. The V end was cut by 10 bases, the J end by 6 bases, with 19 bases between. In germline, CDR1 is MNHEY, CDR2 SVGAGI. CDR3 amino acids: CATTPGVPGNIQYF. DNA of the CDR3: TGTGCCACCACCCCCGGGGTACCAGGAAACATTCAGTACTTC.

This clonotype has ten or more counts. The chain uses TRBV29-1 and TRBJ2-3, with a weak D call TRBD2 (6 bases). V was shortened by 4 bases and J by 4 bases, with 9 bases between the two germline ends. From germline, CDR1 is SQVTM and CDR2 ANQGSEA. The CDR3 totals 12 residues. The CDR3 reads CSVATSPDTQYF. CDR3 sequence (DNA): TGCAGCGTTGCGACTAGTCCAGATACGCAGTATTTT.